This T cell receptor beta chain was recovered during a study of stem cell transplantation in POMP-related autoinflammatory disease. Profiling relied on immunoSEQ multiplex PCR, and the TCRdb table lists in-frame clones only, not all of them. The sample contains some 29,000 clones, around 88% of which appear only once. The V segment lost 2 bases and the J segment 5 bases; nucleotides outside the gene matches: 11. This CDR3 comprises 16 residues. CDR1 MNHEY and CDR2 SVGAGI come from the germline V gene. The sequences come from CD4+ T cells from PBMCs, collected before stem cell transplantation. This sequence joins TRBV6-5 and TRBJ1-1, with 7 bases lining up with TRBD1. The clonotype was recovered from a human donor with POMP-related autoinflammation and immune dysregulation (PRAID). CDR3 protein: CASSYTLDRRGTEAFF. CDR3 sequence (DNA): TGTGCCAGCAGTTACACCCTGGACAGGAGGGGGACTGAAGCTTTCTTT.